These 16 T cell receptor beta chains originate from one sample sequenced in a study of blood T cell repertoires in COVID-19. Repertoires were generated with immunoSEQ multiplex PCR, while TCRdb's copy carries only in-frame clones and drops some. The sample lists 98,000 or so clones; around 86% were seen once. The sequencing sample was made of peripheral blood. These receptor sequences come from a woman aged 70 to 79 with acute or convalescent COVID-19.

The sample holds a few counts of this clone. This chain connects TRBV28 to TRBJ1-5, with TRBD1 matching over 7 bases. Unmatched junction bases numbered 4, after V lost 2 bases and J lost 6 bases. Per germline, CDR1 MDHEN and CDR2 SYDVKM. The CDR3 extends over 14 amino acids. The CDR3 nucleotides read TGTGCCAGCAGTTTAGGGACAGAGAGTCAGCCCCAGCATTTT. This codes for CASSLGTESQPQHF. Full variable domain (missing parts from reference TRBV28 and TRBJ1-5): DVKVTQSSRYLVKRTGEKVFLECVQDMDHENMFWYRQDPGLGLRLIYFSYDVKMKEKGDIPEGYSVSREKKERFSLILESASTNQTSMYLCASSLGTESQPQHFGDGTRLSIL.

A few counts support this clone. The chain has TRBV29-1 and TRBJ2-3; TRBD1 is a possible D gene (6 bases). The length of the CDR3 is 13 residues. Germline loops: CDR1 SQVTM, CDR2 ANQGSEA. Trimming stripped 3 bases from V and 3 bases from J, with 10 bases between. The CDR3 nucleotides are TGCAGCGTTGAGGGCCAGGGGACAGATACGCAGTATTTT. As protein: CSVEGQGTDTQYF.

The J gene is TRBJ1-3, the V gene TRBV6-5; D not certain. CDR1 MNHEY and CDR2 SVGAGI come from the germline V gene. Deletions cut 2 bases from V and 1 base from J, with 9 bases between. The CDR3 contains 15 residues. CDR3 DNA sequence: TGTGCCAGCAGTTACCTTCCTCTATCTGGAAACACCATATATTTT. It yields the protein CASSYLPLSGNTIYF.

This clone was counted between two and nine times. This sequence joins TRBV7-3 and TRBJ2-2, with D uncertain. Germline CDR1 SGHTA, CDR2 FQGTGA. This CDR3 has 13 residues. Trimming removed 3 bases at V and 8 bases at J, with 10 bases between. The CDR3 loop is CASSFPPSGELFF. Here the CDR3 DNA reads TGTGCCAGCAGCTTCCCCCCCTCTGGGGAGCTGTTTTTT.

This chain connects TRBV3-1 (or the pseudogene TRBV3-2) to TRBJ1-2; perhaps TRBD1 as D (6 bases). Germline V lookup: CDR1 LGHDT, CDR2 YNNKEL (reference sequence). Trimming pared 5 bases from V and 2 bases from J, leaving 12 bases between. CDR3 length: 14 residues. This CDR3 is CASSSRGGNYGYTF. The DNA of the CDR3 is TGTGCCAGCAGCTCAAGGGGGGGGAACTATGGCTACACCTTC.

This rearrangement joins TRBV28 to TRBJ1-2, with 7 positions matching TRBD1. Per germline, CDR1 MDHEN and CDR2 SYDVKM. With V trimmed by 6 bases and J by 4 bases, 11 bases remained unmatched. CDR3 length: 15 residues. CDR3 protein: CASRPPGQPSYGYTF. The CDR3 nucleotides are TGTGCCAGCAGACCTCCGGGACAGCCGTCCTATGGCTACACCTTC.

This chain joins TRBV7-3 and TRBJ2-2; D may be TRBD2 (6 bases). Per germline, CDR1 SGHTA and CDR2 FQGTGA. The germline V and J ends were trimmed by 5 bases and 4 bases, with 14 bases remaining between them. The CDR3 runs 15 residues. Here the CDR3 DNA reads TGTGCCAGCAGCCCCCCCGGGGGACCCACCGGGGAGCTGTTTTTT. Residues: CASSPPGGPTGELFF.

V gene TRBV6-1 combines with J gene TRBJ2-3, with 7 bases fitting TRBD1. The CDR3 extends over 18 amino acids. Germline CDR1 reads MNHNS; CDR2 reads SASEGT. Trimming at V came to 4 bases and at J to 5 bases, leaving 18 bases not matched to a gene. The CDR3 protein is CASSVYRGEIGTIDTQYF. The CDR3, as DNA: TGTGCCAGCAGTGTTTACAGGGGCGAGATTGGTACCATAGATACGCAGTATTTT.

The chain uses TRBV29-1 and TRBJ2-1, with TRBD2 matching over 8 bases. The germline V gene encodes CDR1 SQVTM and CDR2 ANQGSEA. V gave up 4 bases and J gave up 6 bases; unmatched junction bases: 14. This CDR3 spans 16 amino acids. The CDR3 coding sequence is TGCAGCGTTGCAACGGGAGGGCCCCCCGAAACCAATGAGCAGTTCTTC. This gives the protein CSVATGGPPETNEQFF.

There are a few counts of this clone. CDR3 sequence: CASSQGTGNNYGYTF. The CDR3 bases are TGTGCCAGTAGCCAAGGGACAGGGAATAACTATGGCTACACCTTC. The rearrangement joins TRBV19 to TRBJ1-2; 9 nucleotides agree with TRBD1. CDR3 size: 15 residues. The V segment lost 6 bases and the J segment 1 base; nucleotides outside the gene matches: 6. The germline gives CDR1 LNHDA, CDR2 SQIVND (reference sequence).

A few counts support this clone. J is TRBJ1-1 and V is TRBV11-2, with 9 bases identical to TRBD1. Trimming at V came to 3 bases and at J to 4 bases, leaving 3 bases not matched to a gene. CDR3 length: 14 residues. Germline V gene sequence: CDR1 SGHAT, CDR2 FQNNGV. The CDR3 sequence: CASSFRDRVTEAFF. In DNA, the CDR3 is TGTGCCAGCAGCTTCCGGGACAGGGTCACTGAAGCTTTCTTT.

The CDR3 DNA reads TGTGCCAGCAGCCAAGACAGGGGGCTGACTGAAGCTTTCTTT. Translating it yields CASSQDRGLTEAFF. The V and J genes are TRBV14 and TRBJ1-1, with 8 bases identical to TRBD1. V dropped 0 bases and J dropped 5; count of bases not matched to a gene: 2. The CDR3 covers 14 residues. CDR1 is SGHDN and CDR2 is FVKESK in the germline V gene.

The chain has TRBV12-3 or TRBV12-4 and TRBJ1-2; tentatively, D is TRBD1 (6 bases). The V and J ends lost 6 bases and 6 bases respectively, with 14 bases between them. The CDR3 extends over 13 amino acids. DNA of the CDR3: TGTGCCAGCAGGCAAACAGGGTGGGATGGCTACACCTTC. Protein: CASRQTGWDGYTF.

The V and J genes are TRBV7-9 and TRBJ1-4, with D possibly matching TRBD1 (5 bases). The V gene's germline CDR1 is SEHNR and CDR2 FQNEAQ (reference sequence). The CDR3 extends over 15 amino acids. Trimming left V 0 bases short and J 5 bases short, with 10 bases between. CDR3 in DNA: TGTGCCAGCAGCTTAGCCGGGCCAGGGAATGAAAAACTGTTTTTT. Translated: CASSLAGPGNEKLFF. The full variable domain, completed using reference TRBV7-9 and TRBJ1-4, is DTGVSQNPRHKITKRGQNVTFRCDPISEHNRLYWYRQTLGQGPEFLTYFQNEAQLEKSRLLSDRFSAERPKGSFSTLEIQRTEQGDSAMYLCASSLAGPGNEKLFFGSGTQLSVL.

V gene TRBV2 combines with J gene TRBJ1-6; 8 bases match TRBD1. CDR3 length: 15 residues. The V gene end was trimmed by 11 bases and the J gene end by 5 bases; junction bases not matched to a gene: 11. Per germline, CDR1 SNHLY and CDR2 FYNNEI. CDR3 nucleotide sequence: TGTGCCGGAAAAGGACAGGGTCTAAATAATTCACCCCTCCACTTT. Its protein is CAGKGQGLNNSPLHF. Using reference TRBV2 and TRBJ1-6 for the parts outside the CDR3, the full variable domain is EPEVTQTPSHQVTQMGQEVILRCVPISNHLYFYWYRQILGQKVEFLVSFYNNEISEKSEIFDDQFSVERPDGSNFTLKIRSTKLEDSAMYFCAGKGQGLNNSPLHFGNGTRLTVT.

The chain carries TRBV28 and TRBJ2-3, with 8 nucleotides matching TRBD2. Trimming took 1 base from V and 6 from J; bases not matched to a gene: 6. This CDR3 contains 15 residues. Looked up from germline, CDR1 is MDHEN and CDR2 is SYDVKM. The chain's CDR3 is CASSLSSGGRDTQYF. CDR3 nucleotides: TGTGCCAGCAGTTTATCGTCGGGGGGGCGTGATACGCAGTATTTT.